This entry concerns a single T cell receptor beta chain. Its matching antigen is unknown. Using immunoSEQ multiplex PCR, the repertoire was profiled, and TCRdb retains in-frame clones only, with some absent. The sample comprises 1.5 million to 2.5 million clones, about 95% of which are singletons, and roughly 1.2% rests with the top ten. The sample belongs to a study of shared clonotypes between healthy human individuals. The CDR3 runs to 15 residues. Between the trimmed V and J ends, which lost 2 bases and 6 bases, there was a span of 15 bases. CDR1 and CDR2 (germline): MNHNS, SASEGT. Regarding the study as a whole: Memory subsets generally showed smaller estimated richness than naive subsets did.

CD45RO-negative, CCR7-positively selected cells formed the naive CD8 fraction, excluding terminally differentiated effector memory CD45RA+ cells. Source material: naive CD8+ T cells sorted from blood. The source of this sequence is a young man in good health. The rearrangement joins TRBV6-1 to TRBJ2-3; D unclear. The CDR3 loop reads CASSEIALGEDTQYF. The CDR3 nucleotides read TGTGCCAGCAGTGAAATTGCCCTTGGTGAGGATACGCAGTATTTT.